A selection of T cell receptor beta chains follows, all from one sample in a study of cytomegalovirus exposure and HLA in healthy donors. Assay: immunoSEQ multiplex PCR; the TCRdb copy retains only in-frame clones and omits some. In the table there are about 150,000 clones, roughly 80% of which are singletons. Sequenced input: PBMCs. The receptors were sampled from a boy between 2 and 10 years old in good health and CMV-seronegative. The CDR3 runs from the conserved cysteine through the conserved F or W. The D gene is left open where the match is weak. Size values are once, few and many counts, or a class for expanded clones, and some rows have none.

TRBV9	few	NA	TRBJ1-1	TGTGCCAGCAGCACGTCGGGGAGCACTGAAGCTTTCTTT	CASSTSGSTEAFF
TRBV10-3	NA	TRBD1	TRBJ1-2	TGTGCCATCAGTGGCGGACAGGGAGTAGGTGGCTACACCTTC	CAISGGQGVGGYTF
TRBV5-8	NA	NA	TRBJ1-5	TGTGCCAGCAGCTTGTTTCGGGGAGCTGGTCAGCCCCAGCATTTT	CASSLFRGAGQPQHF
TRBV7-2	NA	TRBD2	TRBJ2-7	TGTGCCAGCAGCTTAGCTACTAGCGGGACCCCCTACGAGCAGTACTTC	CASSLATSGTPYEQYF
TRBV10-3	NA	TRBD1	TRBJ1-2	TGTGCCATCAGTGACCCTGGACAGGAGGTACATGGCTACACCTTC	CAISDPGQEVHGYTF
TRBV6-1	NA	TRBD2	TRBJ2-7	TGTGCCAGCAGTGGCCCCACTAGCGGGGGTTACGAGCAGTACTTC	CASSGPTSGGYEQYF
TRBV29-1	once	NA	TRBJ2-1	TGCAGCGTGGGACTCCGGATCTCCTACAATGAGCAGTTCTTC	CSVGLRISYNEQFF
TRBV4-1	NA	NA	TRBJ1-4	TGCGCCAGCAGCCATCCTGCTAGGGGCCGAAATGAAAAACTGTTTTTT	CASSHPARGRNEKLFF
TRBV7-9	once	NA	TRBJ1-2	TGTGCCAGCAGCCAACTCAGGGATCCCTATGGCTACACCTTC	CASSQLRDPYGYTF
TRBV5-1	NA	NA	TRBJ2-1	TGCGCCAGCAGCTTGGCCGGGGGACAGAGATACAATGAGCAGTTCTTC	CASSLAGGQRYNEQFF
TRBV7-7	NA	TRBD2	TRBJ2-1	TGTGCTAGCAGCTTAAACCTAGCGGGACGTAATGAGCAGTTCTTC	CASSLNLAGRNEQFF